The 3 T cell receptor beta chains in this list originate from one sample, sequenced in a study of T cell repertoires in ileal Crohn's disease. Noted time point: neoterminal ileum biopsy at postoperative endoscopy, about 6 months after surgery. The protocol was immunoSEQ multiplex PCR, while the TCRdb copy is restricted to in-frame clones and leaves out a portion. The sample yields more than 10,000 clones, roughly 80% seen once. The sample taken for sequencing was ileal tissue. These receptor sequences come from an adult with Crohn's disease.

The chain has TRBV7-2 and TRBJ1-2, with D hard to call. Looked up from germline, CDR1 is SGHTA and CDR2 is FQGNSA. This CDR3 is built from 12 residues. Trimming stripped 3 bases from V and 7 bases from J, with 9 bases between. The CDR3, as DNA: TGTGCCAGCAGCTTGAGTACGGGTGGCTACACCTTC. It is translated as CASSLSTGGYTF.

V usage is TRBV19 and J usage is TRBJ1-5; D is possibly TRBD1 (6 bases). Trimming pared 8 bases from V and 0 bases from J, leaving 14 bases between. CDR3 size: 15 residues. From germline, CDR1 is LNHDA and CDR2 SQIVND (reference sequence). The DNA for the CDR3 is TGTGCCAGTCTCGGGGGAGGGGGTAGCAATCAGCCCCAGCATTTT. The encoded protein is CASLGGGGSNQPQHF. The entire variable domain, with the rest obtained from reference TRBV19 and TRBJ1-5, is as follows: DGGITQSPKYLFRKEGQNVTLSCEQNLNHDAMYWYRQDPGQGLRLIYYSQIVNDFQKGDIAEGYSVSREKKESFPLTVTSAQKNPTAFYLCASLGGGGSNQPQHFGDGTRLSIL.

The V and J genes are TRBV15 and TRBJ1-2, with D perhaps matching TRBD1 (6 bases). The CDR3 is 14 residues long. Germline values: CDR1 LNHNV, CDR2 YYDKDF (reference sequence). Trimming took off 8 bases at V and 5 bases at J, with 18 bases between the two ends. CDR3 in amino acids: CATRGGADPYGYTF. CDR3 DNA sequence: TGTGCCACCCGGGGGGGGGCAGACCCTTATGGCTACACCTTC.